These 10 T cell receptor beta chains came from one sample sequenced in a study of T cell changes during pregnancy in multiple sclerosis. Sequencing was performed with immunoSEQ multiplex PCR; in TCRdb, only in-frame clones are kept and a portion is missing. Altogether around 40,000 clones are present, approximately 90% being singletons, with the ten largest covering 0.7% to 1%. The sequencing used CD4+ T cells from peripheral blood mononuclear cells, collected in the third trimester of pregnancy. Receptor source: a female donor with multiple sclerosis, enrolled in a pregnancy study.

The chain carries TRBV27 and TRBJ2-7, with D possibly TRBD2 on 6 matching bases. The V end lost 1 base, the J end lost 5 bases, and 15 bases lay between the germline ends. Germline CDR1 and CDR2: MNHEY and SMNVEV (reference sequence). The CDR3 contains 15 residues. The CDR3 nucleotides are TGTGCCAGCAGTTTATTGGAGGGATACCGCAACGAGCAGTACTTC. It yields the protein CASSLLEGYRNEQYF.

The chain couples TRBV23-1 to TRBJ2-7; 12 nucleotides match TRBD1. TRBV23-1 is given ORF status, its function remaining uncertain. Trimming cost V 1 base and J 3 bases; bases outside gene matches: 16. The CDR3 runs to 20 residues. The CDR3 DNA sequence: TGCGCCAGCAGTCAATTGGTTGGGGACAGGGGGCTTGTAGGGGACTACGAGCAGTACTTC. Translating it yields CASSQLVGDRGLVGDYEQYF.

The chain has TRBV11-2 and TRBJ2-4; no definite D call. Germline lookup yields CDR1 SGHAT and CDR2 FQNNGV. The CDR3 has 12 amino acids. V shed 5 bases and J shed 0 bases, with 2 bases lying between them. CDR3 loop: CASSLAKNIQYF. As DNA, the CDR3 is TGTGCCAGCAGCCTAGCCAAAAACATTCAGTACTTC.

J is TRBJ2-7 and V is TRBV9, with 7 bases fitting TRBD2. The ends lost 0 bases at V and 6 bases at J; junction bases unmatched: 9. The CDR3 is 15 residues long. CDR1 and CDR2 from the germline V gene are SGDLS and YYNGEE. CDR3 DNA sequence: TGTGCCAGCAGCGTAGGACGAGGGAGGGAGAGCGAGCAGTACTTC. Its protein is CASSVGRGRESEQYF.

This chain links TRBV18 with TRBJ2-7, with 9 bases that match TRBD1. The V and J ends lost 4 bases and 4 bases, in that order; junction bases with no gene match: 5. The CDR3 runs to 14 residues. Per germline, CDR1 KGHSH and CDR2 LQKENI. CDR3 in DNA: TGTGCCAGCTCACTGACAGGGGGAGGATACGAGCAGTACTTC. Protein product: CASSLTGGGYEQYF.

The chain uses TRBV11-3 and TRBJ2-3; TRBD2 matches at 8 bases. Trimming took 2 bases from V and 8 from J; bases not matched to a gene: 6. Germline loops: CDR1 SGHNT, CDR2 YENEEA. This CDR3 has 14 residues. CDR3 bases: TGTGCCAGCAGCTTAAGCGGGAGTGATGTTACGCAGTATTTT. Translating it yields CASSLSGSDVTQYF.

V gene TRBV5-6 combines with J gene TRBJ2-3; D may be TRBD2 (5 bases). CDR1 SGHDT and CDR2 YYEEEE come from the germline V gene. The V end was cut by 4 bases, the J end by 2 bases, with 11 bases between. The CDR3 sequence is 14 residues long. In DNA, the CDR3 is TGTGCCAGCAGCCCGGTCGGGGTCACAGATACGCAGTATTTT. This gives the protein CASSPVGVTDTQYF.

The rearrangement uses TRBV7-9 and TRBJ2-1, with 7 bases identical to TRBD1. The V gene end was trimmed by 1 base and the J gene end by 7 bases; junction bases not matched to a gene: 4. Germline values: CDR1 SEHNR, CDR2 FQNEAQ (reference sequence). This CDR3 contains 14 residues. CDR3 nucleotide sequence: TGTGCCAGCAGCTTAGGGGTCAGGGGGAATGAGCAGTTCTTC. Translating it yields CASSLGVRGNEQFF.

The V call is TRBV18, the J call TRBJ1-1; TRBD1 aligns across 7 bases. With 3 bases clipped from V and 0 bases from J, the junction kept 4 bases outside the gene matches. CDR3 length: 15 residues. The germline gives CDR1 KGHSH, CDR2 LQKENI. The CDR3 DNA reads as TGTGCCAGCTCACCGGGACAGTCTATGAACACTGAAGCTTTCTTT. As protein: CASSPGQSMNTEAFF.

The V call is TRBV5-1, the J call TRBJ1-1; no definite D call. The V and J ends lost 5 bases and 5 bases respectively, with 7 bases between them. Germline V gene sequence: CDR1 SGHRS, CDR2 YFSETQ. This CDR3 has 11 amino acids. CDR3 DNA sequence: TGCGCCAGCAGTACCGGGACTGAAGCTTTCTTT. This codes for CASSTGTEAFF.